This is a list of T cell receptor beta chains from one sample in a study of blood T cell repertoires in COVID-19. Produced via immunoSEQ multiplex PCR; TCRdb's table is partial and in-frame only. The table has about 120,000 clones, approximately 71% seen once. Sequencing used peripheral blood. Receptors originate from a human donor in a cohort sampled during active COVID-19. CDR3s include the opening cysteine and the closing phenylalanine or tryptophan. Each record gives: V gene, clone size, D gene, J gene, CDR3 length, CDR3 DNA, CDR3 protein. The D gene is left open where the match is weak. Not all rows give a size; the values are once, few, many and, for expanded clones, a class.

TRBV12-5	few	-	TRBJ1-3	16	TGTGCTAGTGCCCGATCGCCCGGGGGCTCTGGAAACACCATATATTTT	CASARSPGGSGNTIYF
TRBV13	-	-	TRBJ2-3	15	TGTGCCAGCAGCCGCCCGAGCGGTAGAGGGGATACGCAGTATTTT	CASSRPSGRGDTQYF
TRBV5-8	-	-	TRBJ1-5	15	TGTGCCAGCAGCCCCAGGGGCGAGGGCAATCAGCCCCAGCATTTT	CASSPRGEGNQPQHF
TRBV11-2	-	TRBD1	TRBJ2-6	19	TGTGCCAGCAGCTTAGGGGGGGACAGGGTCGCAGCTGGGGCCAACGTCCTGACTTTC	CASSLGGDRVAAGANVLTF
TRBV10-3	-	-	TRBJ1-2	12	TGTGCCATCAAAGGGGGATATGGTGGCTACACCTTC	CAIKGGYGGYTF
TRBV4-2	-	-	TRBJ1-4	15	TGTGCCAGCAGCCAAGAGGGGGGGCTTGGAGAAAAACTGTTTTTT	CASSQEGGLGEKLFF
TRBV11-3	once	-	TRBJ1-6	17	TGTGCCAGCAGCTTAGATATGGGGAGCTCCTATAATTCACCCCTCCACTTT	CASSLDMGSSYNSPLHF
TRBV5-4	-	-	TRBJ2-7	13	TGTGCCAGCAGTATTAGCGGCACCTACGAGCAGTACTTC	CASSISGTYEQYF
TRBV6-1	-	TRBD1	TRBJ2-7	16	TGTGCCAGCAGTGATTTTTTTGGTCAGGGGGCTGACGAGCAGTACTTC	CASSDFFGQGADEQYF
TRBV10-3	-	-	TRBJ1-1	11	TGTGCCGCGGGGTGGGGGGCTGAAGCTTTCTTT	CAAGWGAEAFF
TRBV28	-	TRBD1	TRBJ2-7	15	TGTGCCAGCAGTTTCCCCCGACAGGGTACCTACGAGCAGTACTTC	CASSFPRQGTYEQYF
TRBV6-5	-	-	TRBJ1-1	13	TGTGCCAGCAGTTACTCGAGGGACACTGAAGCTTTCTTT	CASSYSRDTEAFF
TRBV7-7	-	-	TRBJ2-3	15	TGTGCTAGCAGCCAGGGGATAGAAGTTACAGATACGCAGTATTTT	CASSQGIEVTDTQYF
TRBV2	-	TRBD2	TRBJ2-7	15	TGTGCCAGCAGTGCCTCAACTAGCGGCCTAGGGGAGCAGTACTTC	CASSASTSGLGEQYF
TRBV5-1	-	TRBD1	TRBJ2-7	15	TGCGCCAGCAGCTTCCGGACAGGGGGCACATGGGAGCAGTACTTC	CASSFRTGGTWEQYF
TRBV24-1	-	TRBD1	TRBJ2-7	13	TGTGCCACCAGTGACTCGACAGGGAACGAGCAGTACTTC	CATSDSTGNEQYF
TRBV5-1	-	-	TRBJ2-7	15	TGCGCCAGCAGCTTGGGACTCGCAAAGTCCTACGAGCAGTACTTC	CASSLGLAKSYEQYF
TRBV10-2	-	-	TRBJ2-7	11	TGCGCCAGCGGGCCCTCCTACGAGCAGTACTTC	CASGPSYEQYF
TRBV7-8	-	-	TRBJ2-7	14	TGTGCCAGCAGCTTAGAGTGGGGGCGGAGAGAGCAGTACTTC	CASSLEWGRREQYF
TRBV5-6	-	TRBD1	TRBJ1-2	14	TGTGCCAGCAACAGACAGGGCCCCATGGTGGGCTACACCTTC	CASNRQGPMVGYTF